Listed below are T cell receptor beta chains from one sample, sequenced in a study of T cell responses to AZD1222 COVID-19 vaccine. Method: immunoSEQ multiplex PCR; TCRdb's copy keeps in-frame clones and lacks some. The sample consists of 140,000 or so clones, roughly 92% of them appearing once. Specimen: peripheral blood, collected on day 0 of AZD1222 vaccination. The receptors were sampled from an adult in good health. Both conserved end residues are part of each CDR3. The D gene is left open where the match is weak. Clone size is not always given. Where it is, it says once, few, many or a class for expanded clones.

DNA: TGTGCCAGCAGTTTACGAGGGGCCTATAATTCACCCCTCCACTTT; CDR3: CASSLRGAYNSPLHF; length: 15; D: .; J: TRBJ1-6; size: .; V: TRBV27
DNA: TGCAGTGCTAGTAGGTCTAGCGGGGTGTACACCGGGGAGCTGTTTTTT; CDR3: CSASRSSGVYTGELFF; length: 16; D: TRBD2; J: TRBJ2-2; size: .; V: TRBV20-1
DNA: TGCGCCAGCAGCTCAACTGACAGGGGTTGGAACACTGAAGCTTTCTTT; CDR3: CASSSTDRGWNTEAFF; length: 16; D: TRBD1; J: TRBJ1-1; size: .; V: TRBV5-1
DNA: TGTGCCAGCAGTCCCCGGGGGAGACAGGGGGCGACCGAGCAGTACTTC; CDR3: CASSPRGRQGATEQYF; length: 16; D: TRBD1; J: TRBJ2-7; size: .; V: TRBV6-2/TRBV6-3
DNA: TGTGCCAGCAGTTTATCAGGGATGGGGAATCAGCCCCAGCATTTT; CDR3: CASSLSGMGNQPQHF; length: 15; D: .; J: TRBJ1-5; size: .; V: TRBV27
DNA: TGTGCCAGCGCTTTCCACCCCACCTACGAGCAGTACTTC; CDR3: CASAFHPTYEQYF; length: 13; D: .; J: TRBJ2-7; size: once; V: TRBV6-5
DNA: TGTGCCAGCAGCAGTTTCAGGGGGACAAAGGATGAAAAACTGTTTTTT; CDR3: CASSSFRGTKDEKLFF; length: 16; D: .; J: TRBJ1-4; size: .; V: TRBV21-1
DNA: TGTGCCAGCAGCCCGCGCTTCCGGACAGGGGGTTTGGGTTCACCCCTCCACTTT; CDR3: CASSPRFRTGGLGSPLHF; length: 18; D: TRBD1; J: TRBJ1-6; size: .; V: TRBV3-1/TRBV3-2
DNA: TGTGCCAGCAGCCCCATGACTAGCCGCACAGATACGCAGTATTTT; CDR3: CASSPMTSRTDTQYF; length: 15; D: TRBD2; J: TRBJ2-3; size: .; V: TRBV5-4
DNA: TGTGCCAGCAGCTCGACAGGGGCGAACGAGCAGTACTTC; CDR3: CASSSTGANEQYF; length: 13; D: TRBD1; J: TRBJ2-7; size: .; V: TRBV7-3
DNA: TGTGCCACCAGTGATTTGGGTAGGACCGGGGAGCTGTTTTTT; CDR3: CATSDLGRTGELFF; length: 14; D: .; J: TRBJ2-2; size: .; V: TRBV24-1
DNA: TGTGCCAGCAGCTTGGAGACAGGGGGCACTGAAGCTTTCTTT; CDR3: CASSLETGGTEAFF; length: 14; D: TRBD1; J: TRBJ1-1; size: .; V: TRBV5-4
DNA: TGCACCAGCAGCCAACCGCGGACTAGCGGGAGGGCCTCGGTATACGAGCAGTACTTC; CDR3: CTSSQPRTSGRASVYEQYF; length: 19; D: .; J: TRBJ2-7; size: .; V: TRBV1
DNA: TGTGCCAGCAGTTACTCGACTAGCCTAGCCAAAAACATTCAGTACTTC; CDR3: CASSYSTSLAKNIQYF; length: 16; D: TRBD2; J: TRBJ2-4; size: once; V: TRBV6-5
DNA: TGTGCCAGCAGCCAAGGTACCTGGGGGAGAGCCAAAAACATTCAGTACTTC; CDR3: CASSQGTWGRAKNIQYF; length: 17; D: .; J: TRBJ2-4; size: .; V: TRBV3-1/TRBV3-2
DNA: TGCGCCAGCAGCTTCGCGGACGGCACAGATACGCAGTATTTT; CDR3: CASSFADGTDTQYF; length: 14; D: .; J: TRBJ2-3; size: .; V: TRBV5-1
DNA: TGTGCCAGCAGCTTTACCAAAGGGCCCCAGCATTTT; CDR3: CASSFTKGPQHF; length: 12; D: .; J: TRBJ1-5; size: once; V: TRBV7-8
DNA: TGTGCCAGCTGTTGCGGGATAGCGGGGAGGGGGTCCTACGAGCAGTACTTC; CDR3: CASCCGIAGRGSYEQYF; length: 17; D: TRBD2; J: TRBJ2-7; size: .; V: TRBV2
DNA: TGTGCCAGTATTCACAGTAGCTCTGGGGCCAACGTCCTGACTTTC; CDR3: CASIHSSSGANVLTF; length: 15; D: .; J: TRBJ2-6; size: .; V: TRBV19
DNA: TGTGCCACCAGTGCAGAGTACAATGAGCAGTTCTTC; CDR3: CATSAEYNEQFF; length: 12; D: .; J: TRBJ2-1; size: .; V: TRBV24-1
DNA: TGTGCCAGCAGTTCTCCGGGACAATTAAGGACCGGGGAGCTGTTTTTT; CDR3: CASSSPGQLRTGELFF; length: 16; D: .; J: TRBJ2-2; size: .; V: TRBV5-8
DNA: TGCGCCAGCAGCTTGACCCAGACCCGAAGTTACGAGCAGTACTTC; CDR3: CASSLTQTRSYEQYF; length: 15; D: .; J: TRBJ2-7; size: .; V: TRBV5-1
DNA: TGTGCCAGTAGTATCACGGGGGGGCGCCGCGTAAATACGCAGTATTTT; CDR3: CASSITGGRRVNTQYF; length: 16; D: TRBD2; J: TRBJ2-3; size: .; V: TRBV19
DNA: TGTGCCAGCAGTCGTCGTGCGGCATCGAGTACTGAAGCTTTCTTT; CDR3: CASSRRAASSTEAFF; length: 15; D: .; J: TRBJ1-1; size: .; V: TRBV7-9
DNA: TGTGCTAGTGGTTTGTCTAGCCAGTACCAAGAGACCCAGTACTTC; CDR3: CASGLSSQYQETQYF; length: 15; D: .; J: TRBJ2-5; size: .; V: TRBV12-5
DNA: TGTGCCAGTAGTGCAGGGACCCGGAGATCTACTGAAGCTTTCTTT; CDR3: CASSAGTRRSTEAFF; length: 15; D: .; J: TRBJ1-1; size: .; V: TRBV19
DNA: TGTGCCAGCAGCTTGGTTAGACTAGCGGACTACAATGAGCAGTTCTTC; CDR3: CASSLVRLADYNEQFF; length: 16; D: TRBD2; J: TRBJ2-1; size: .; V: TRBV5-8
DNA: TGTGCCAGCAGCCCCCTGGTAGGGTTTGAGACCCAGTACTTC; CDR3: CASSPLVGFETQYF; length: 14; D: .; J: TRBJ2-5; size: .; V: TRBV5-6
DNA: TGTGCCAGCAGTGAACGGGAGCACTCCTACGAGCAGTACTTC; CDR3: CASSEREHSYEQYF; length: 14; D: .; J: TRBJ2-7; size: .; V: TRBV6-1
DNA: TGTGCCAGCTCCCCCAGGGGCGGGAGCCCCTACGAGCAGTACTTC; CDR3: CASSPRGGSPYEQYF; length: 15; D: .; J: TRBJ2-7; size: .; V: TRBV18
DNA: TGTGCCAGCAGCCCAAGGGATTACTATGGCTACACCTTC; CDR3: CASSPRDYYGYTF; length: 13; D: .; J: TRBJ1-2; size: .; V: TRBV5-5
DNA: TGTGCCAGCAGCTCAACAGGACTGGTGTTAAATGAAGCTTTCTTT; CDR3: CASSSTGLVLNEAFF; length: 15; D: .; J: TRBJ1-1; size: .; V: TRBV5-4
DNA: TGCGCCAGTTCGCCCGGGACTGGGAACACTGAAGCTTTCTTT; CDR3: CASSPGTGNTEAFF; length: 14; D: .; J: TRBJ1-1; size: .; V: TRBV5-1
DNA: TGTGCCAGCAGCACCTCGGACGGTTCACCCCTCCACTTT; CDR3: CASSTSDGSPLHF; length: 13; D: .; J: TRBJ1-6; size: .; V: TRBV5-5
DNA: TGTGCCAGCAGCCCAGGGGTCGGCTATCAGCCCCAGCATTTT; CDR3: CASSPGVGYQPQHF; length: 14; D: .; J: TRBJ1-5; size: many; V: TRBV5-6
DNA: TGTGCCAGCAGCCCTAGCTACGAGCAGTACTTC; CDR3: CASSPSYEQYF; length: 11; D: .; J: TRBJ2-7; size: .; V: TRBV7-9
DNA: TGTGCCTGGGCCCACGGGAGCTACGAGCAGTACTTC; CDR3: CAWAHGSYEQYF; length: 12; D: .; J: TRBJ2-7; size: .; V: TRBV30
DNA: TGCAGCGTGAAAGACAGGGGCTACGAGCAGTACTTC; CDR3: CSVKDRGYEQYF; length: 12; D: TRBD1; J: TRBJ2-7; size: .; V: TRBV29-1
DNA: TGTGCCAGCAGCCTGATAGCAACCACTGAAGCTTTCTTT; CDR3: CASSLIATTEAFF; length: 13; D: .; J: TRBJ1-1; size: .; V: TRBV11-3
DNA: TGCGCCAGCAGCTCCCGGACAGGGGGTGCCCACGAGCAGTACTTC; CDR3: CASSSRTGGAHEQYF; length: 15; D: TRBD1; J: TRBJ2-7; size: .; V: TRBV10-2
DNA: TGTGCCAGCAGTTATTGGACAGGGGAAAGTGAAAAACTGTTTTTT; CDR3: CASSYWTGESEKLFF; length: 15; D: TRBD1; J: TRBJ1-4; size: .; V: TRBV6-5
DNA: TGTGCCAGCAGTATGGGGACAGGGAGCTACAATGAGCAGTTCTTC; CDR3: CASSMGTGSYNEQFF; length: 15; D: TRBD1; J: TRBJ2-1; size: .; V: TRBV7-9
DNA: TGTGCCAGCAGTTTATCAGGGTTTAGTCACAATGAGCAGTTCTTC; CDR3: CASSLSGFSHNEQFF; length: 15; D: .; J: TRBJ2-1; size: .; V: TRBV28
DNA: TGTGCCAGCAGTTTAATGGTCAGAGACACTGAAGCTTTCTTT; CDR3: CASSLMVRDTEAFF; length: 14; D: .; J: TRBJ1-1; size: .; V: TRBV27
DNA: TGCGCCAGCAGCTTGGGTCGGACAGGGATGAACGAGCAGTACTTC; CDR3: CASSLGRTGMNEQYF; length: 15; D: TRBD1; J: TRBJ2-7; size: .; V: TRBV5-1
DNA: TGTGCCAGCAGCTCCTTAGCCCTAGCGGGGTACACAGATACGCAGTATTTT; CDR3: CASSSLALAGYTDTQYF; length: 17; D: TRBD2; J: TRBJ2-3; size: .; V: TRBV13
DNA: TGTGCCACCAGTAAACGTACAGGGTTCAATGAGCAGTTCTTC; CDR3: CATSKRTGFNEQFF; length: 14; D: .; J: TRBJ2-1; size: .; V: TRBV15
DNA: TGTGCCAGCAGCCAGTCGAACACCGGGGAGCTGTTTTTT; CDR3: CASSQSNTGELFF; length: 13; D: .; J: TRBJ2-2; size: .; V: TRBV7-3
DNA: TGTGCCAGCACGCGACTAGCGGGACAGACCTACGAGCAGTACTTC; CDR3: CASTRLAGQTYEQYF; length: 15; D: TRBD2; J: TRBJ2-7; size: .; V: TRBV2
DNA: TGTGCCAGCAGTAGCGGGAGGTCATCCTACGAGCAGTACTTC; CDR3: CASSSGRSSYEQYF; length: 14; D: TRBD2; J: TRBJ2-7; size: .; V: TRBV6-5
DNA: TGTGCCAGCAGCTTAGTCGTCGACACTGAAGCTTTCTTT; CDR3: CASSLVVDTEAFF; length: 13; D: .; J: TRBJ1-1; size: .; V: TRBV7-9
DNA: TGTGCCAGCAGTGTACAGGGTGTGGGGACTGAAGCTTTCTTT; CDR3: CASSVQGVGTEAFF; length: 14; D: .; J: TRBJ1-1; size: .; V: TRBV2
DNA: TGTGCCACCAGCAGAGGGGTCCGGGACAGGGGATACACTGAAGCTTTCTTT; CDR3: CATSRGVRDRGYTEAFF; length: 17; D: TRBD1; J: TRBJ1-1; size: .; V: TRBV15
DNA: TGTGCCAGTAGTAACGGGGGCGCGGAGGCCATTCAGTACTTC; CDR3: CASSNGGAEAIQYF; length: 14; D: .; J: TRBJ2-4; size: .; V: TRBV19
DNA: TGTGCCAGCAGTTACTCGATAAGCTTAGGGGGCCGGAACACTGAAGCTTTCTTT; CDR3: CASSYSISLGGRNTEAFF; length: 18; D: TRBD1; J: TRBJ1-1; size: .; V: TRBV6-2/TRBV6-3
DNA: TGTGCCAGCAGCCCCGAAGGAACAACAGATACGCAGTATTTT; CDR3: CASSPEGTTDTQYF; length: 14; D: .; J: TRBJ2-3; size: .; V: TRBV9
DNA: TGTGCCACCAGTAGTAGTCGGGGAAATCCCTATGGCTACACCTTC; CDR3: CATSSSRGNPYGYTF; length: 15; D: .; J: TRBJ1-2; size: .; V: TRBV15
DNA: TGTGCCAGCAGCCTACGACGCGAGGGGACTGAAGCTTTCTTT; CDR3: CASSLRREGTEAFF; length: 14; D: .; J: TRBJ1-1; size: .; V: TRBV5-5
DNA: TGTGCCAGCAGTGATGAAGCGACGAACACCGGGGAGCTGTTTTTT; CDR3: CASSDEATNTGELFF; length: 15; D: .; J: TRBJ2-2; size: .; V: TRBV2